This T cell receptor beta chain was sequenced during a study of identical twins. General study findings and limits: Those out-of-frame alpha sequences shared by twins showed an excess of low generation probability. Cross-sectional statistical analysis, not tracking of the same donors, underpinned the conclusions. Cord blood beta clonotypes present at high abundance carried fewer insertions; no such pattern appeared in memory repertoires.

The CDR3 extends over 15 amino acids. V lost 5 bases, J lost 2 bases, and 6 bases stayed unmatched. The germline V gene has CDR1 SGHNT and CDR2 YENEEA. Concerning this clonotype itself: Its antigen is still unknown.

A universal primer binding site was introduced by template switching. The final cDNA contained unique molecular identifiers. TCRdb re-called the 5' RACE reads with MiXCR, one entry per CDR3 protein. The sample holds hundreds of thousands of distinct CDR3 sequences, roughly 10% seen once. The chain recombines TRBV11-3 with TRBJ2-3; 8 bases are shared with TRBD2. The sequence was obtained from a woman in her late teens or twenties in good health. Material: memory (CD45RO+) T cells sorted from blood. CDR3 sequence: CASSPLAGNTDTQYF. CDR3 DNA: TGTGCCAGCAGCCCCTTAGCGGGGAACACAGATACGCAGTATTTT.